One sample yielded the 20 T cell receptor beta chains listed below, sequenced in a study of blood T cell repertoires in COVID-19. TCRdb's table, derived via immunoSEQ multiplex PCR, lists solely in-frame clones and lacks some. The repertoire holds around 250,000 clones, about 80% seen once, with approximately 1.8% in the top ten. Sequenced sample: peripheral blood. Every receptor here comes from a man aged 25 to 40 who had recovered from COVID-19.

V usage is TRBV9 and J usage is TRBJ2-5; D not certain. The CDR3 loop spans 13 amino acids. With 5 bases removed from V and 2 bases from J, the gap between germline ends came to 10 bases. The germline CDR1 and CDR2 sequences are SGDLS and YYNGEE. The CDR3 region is CASSVGGQETQYF. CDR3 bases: TGTGCCAGCAGTGTCGGCGGACAAGAGACCCAGTACTTC.

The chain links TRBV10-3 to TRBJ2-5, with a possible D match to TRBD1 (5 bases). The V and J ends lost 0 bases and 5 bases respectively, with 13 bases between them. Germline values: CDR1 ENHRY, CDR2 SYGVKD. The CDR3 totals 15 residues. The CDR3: CAISESDTIWETQYF. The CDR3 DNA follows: TGTGCCATCAGTGAGTCGGACACAATCTGGGAGACCCAGTACTTC.

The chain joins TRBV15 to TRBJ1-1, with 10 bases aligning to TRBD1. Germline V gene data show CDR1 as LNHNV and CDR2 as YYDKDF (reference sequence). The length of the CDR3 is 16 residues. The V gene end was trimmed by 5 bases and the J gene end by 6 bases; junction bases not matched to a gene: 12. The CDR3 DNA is TGTGCCACCAGCTATCCACAGGGACAGGGGAAGTCTGAAGCTTTCTTT. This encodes CATSYPQGQGKSEAFF.

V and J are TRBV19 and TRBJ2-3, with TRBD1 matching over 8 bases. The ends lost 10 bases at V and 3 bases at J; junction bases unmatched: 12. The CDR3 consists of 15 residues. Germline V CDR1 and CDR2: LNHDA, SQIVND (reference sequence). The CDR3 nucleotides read TGTGCCACCCTAGGGCCAGGGGGCGGGACAGATACGCAGTATTTT. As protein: CATLGPGGGTDTQYF.

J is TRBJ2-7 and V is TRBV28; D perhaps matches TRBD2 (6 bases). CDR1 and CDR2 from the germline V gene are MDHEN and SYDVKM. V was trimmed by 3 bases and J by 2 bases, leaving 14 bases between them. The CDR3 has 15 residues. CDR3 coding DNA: TGTGCCAGCAGTTTGTTCGGAGGGGTAGCCTACGAGCAGTACTTC. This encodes CASSLFGGVAYEQYF.

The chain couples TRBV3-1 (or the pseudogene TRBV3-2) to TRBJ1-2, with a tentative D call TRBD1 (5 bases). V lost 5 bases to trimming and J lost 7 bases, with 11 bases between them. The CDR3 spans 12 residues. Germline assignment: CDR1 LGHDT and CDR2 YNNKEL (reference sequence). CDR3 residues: CASSSRTFGYTF. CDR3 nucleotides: TGTGCCAGCAGCTCTCGGACATTTGGCTACACCTTC.

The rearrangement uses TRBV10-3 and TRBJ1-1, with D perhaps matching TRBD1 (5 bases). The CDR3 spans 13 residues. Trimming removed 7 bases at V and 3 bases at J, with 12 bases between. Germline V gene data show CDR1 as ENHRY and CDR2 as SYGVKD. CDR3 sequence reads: CAIMLGEHTEAFF. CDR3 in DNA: TGTGCCATCATGTTAGGGGAACACACTGAAGCTTTCTTT.

The DNA of the CDR3 is TGTGCCAGCAGTGGACAGGCGAGGGGGGAGCTGTTTTTT. Protein: CASSGQARGELFF. The V gene is TRBV12-3 or TRBV12-4, the J gene TRBJ2-2; 7 nucleotides align to TRBD1. The CDR3 contains 13 residues. J was trimmed by 8 bases and V by 5 bases; bases with no gene match: 5.

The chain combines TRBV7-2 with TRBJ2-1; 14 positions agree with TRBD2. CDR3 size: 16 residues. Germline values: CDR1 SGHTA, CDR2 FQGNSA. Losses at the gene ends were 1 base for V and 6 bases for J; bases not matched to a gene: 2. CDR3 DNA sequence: TGTGCCAGCAGCTTAGGACTAGCGGGGGGGCGCAATGAGCAGTTCTTC. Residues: CASSLGLAGGRNEQFF.

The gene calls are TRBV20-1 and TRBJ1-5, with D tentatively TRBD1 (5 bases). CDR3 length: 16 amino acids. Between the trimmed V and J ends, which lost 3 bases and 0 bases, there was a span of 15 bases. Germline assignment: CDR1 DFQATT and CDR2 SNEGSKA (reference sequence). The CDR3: CSASITGVNSNQPQHF. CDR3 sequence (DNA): TGCAGTGCTAGTATTACAGGAGTTAATAGCAATCAGCCCCAGCATTTT.

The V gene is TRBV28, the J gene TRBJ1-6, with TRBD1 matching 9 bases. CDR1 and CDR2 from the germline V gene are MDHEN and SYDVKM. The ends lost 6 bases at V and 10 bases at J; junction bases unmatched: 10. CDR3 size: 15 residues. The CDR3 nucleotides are TGTGCCAGCAGCCAAACTTCCGGGACAGGGTCACCCCTCCACTTT. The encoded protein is CASSQTSGTGSPLHF. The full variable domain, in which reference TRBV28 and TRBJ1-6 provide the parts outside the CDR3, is DVKVTQSSRYLVKRTGEKVFLECVQDMDHENMFWYRQDPGLGLRLIYFSYDVKMKEKGDIPEGYSVSREKKERFSLILESASTNQTSMYLCASSQTSGTGSPLHFGNGTRLTVT.

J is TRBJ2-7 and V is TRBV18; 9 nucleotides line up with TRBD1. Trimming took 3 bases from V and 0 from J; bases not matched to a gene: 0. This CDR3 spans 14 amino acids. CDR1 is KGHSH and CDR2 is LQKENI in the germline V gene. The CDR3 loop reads CASSPGQGSYEQYF. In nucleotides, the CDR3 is TGTGCCAGCTCACCGGGACAGGGCTCCTACGAGCAGTACTTC.

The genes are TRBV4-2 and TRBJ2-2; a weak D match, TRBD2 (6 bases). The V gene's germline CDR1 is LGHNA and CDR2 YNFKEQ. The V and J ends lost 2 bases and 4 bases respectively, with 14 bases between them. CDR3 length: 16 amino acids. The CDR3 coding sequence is TGTGCCAGCAGCCAACCCGGAGGGAGCTTCACCGGGGAGCTGTTTTTT. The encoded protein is CASSQPGGSFTGELFF.

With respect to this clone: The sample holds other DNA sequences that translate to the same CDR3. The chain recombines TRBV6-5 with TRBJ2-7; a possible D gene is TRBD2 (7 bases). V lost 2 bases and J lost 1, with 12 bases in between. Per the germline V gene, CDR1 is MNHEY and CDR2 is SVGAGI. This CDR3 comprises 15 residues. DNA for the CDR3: TGTGCCAGCAGTTACAGCGGGACATCATCCTACGAGCAGTACTTC. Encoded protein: CASSYSGTSSYEQYF.

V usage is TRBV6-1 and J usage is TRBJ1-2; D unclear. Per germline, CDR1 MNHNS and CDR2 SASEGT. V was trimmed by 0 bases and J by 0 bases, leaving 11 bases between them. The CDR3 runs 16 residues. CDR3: CASSEASAVANYGYTF. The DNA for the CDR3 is TGTGCCAGCAGTGAAGCGTCGGCGGTAGCTAACTATGGCTACACCTTC.

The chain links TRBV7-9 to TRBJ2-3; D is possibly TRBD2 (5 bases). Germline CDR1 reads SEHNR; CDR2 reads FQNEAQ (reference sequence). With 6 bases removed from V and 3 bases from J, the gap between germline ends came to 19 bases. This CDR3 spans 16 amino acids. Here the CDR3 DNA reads TGTGCCAGCAGTCAATTTCTAGCCGTTGAAACAGATACGCAGTATTTT. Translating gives CASSQFLAVETDTQYF.

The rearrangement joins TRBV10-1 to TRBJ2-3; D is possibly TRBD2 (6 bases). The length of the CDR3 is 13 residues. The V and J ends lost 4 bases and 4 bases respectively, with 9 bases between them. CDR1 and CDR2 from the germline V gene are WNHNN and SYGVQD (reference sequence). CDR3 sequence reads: CASSGLVPDTQYF. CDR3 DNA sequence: TGCGCCAGCAGTGGACTAGTCCCAGATACGCAGTATTTT.

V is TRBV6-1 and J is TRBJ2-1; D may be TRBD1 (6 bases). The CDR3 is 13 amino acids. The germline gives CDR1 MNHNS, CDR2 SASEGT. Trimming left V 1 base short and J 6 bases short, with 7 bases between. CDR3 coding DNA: TGTGCCAGCAGTGAAGACAGGGTCAATGAGCAGTTCTTC. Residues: CASSEDRVNEQFF.

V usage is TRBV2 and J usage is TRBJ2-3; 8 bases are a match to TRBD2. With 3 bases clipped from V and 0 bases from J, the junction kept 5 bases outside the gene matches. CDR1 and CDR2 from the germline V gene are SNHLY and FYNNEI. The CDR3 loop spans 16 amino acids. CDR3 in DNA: TGTGCCAGCAGTGACCGGGGGGGCGGTAGCACAGATACGCAGTATTTT. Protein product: CASSDRGGGSTDTQYF.

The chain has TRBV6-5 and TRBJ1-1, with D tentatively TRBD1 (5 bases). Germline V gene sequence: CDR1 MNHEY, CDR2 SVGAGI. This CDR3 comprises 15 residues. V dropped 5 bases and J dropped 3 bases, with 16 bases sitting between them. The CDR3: CASSHYQGRDTEAFF. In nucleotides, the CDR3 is TGTGCCAGCAGTCACTATCAGGGTAGGGACACTGAAGCTTTCTTT.